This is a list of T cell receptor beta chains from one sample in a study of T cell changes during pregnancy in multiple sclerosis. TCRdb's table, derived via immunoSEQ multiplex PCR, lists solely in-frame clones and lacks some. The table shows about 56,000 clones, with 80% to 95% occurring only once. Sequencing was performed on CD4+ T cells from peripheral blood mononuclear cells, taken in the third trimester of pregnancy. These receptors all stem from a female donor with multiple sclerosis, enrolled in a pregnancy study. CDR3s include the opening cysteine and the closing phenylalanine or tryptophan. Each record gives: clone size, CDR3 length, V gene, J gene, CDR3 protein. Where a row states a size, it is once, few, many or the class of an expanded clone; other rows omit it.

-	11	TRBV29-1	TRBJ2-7	CSAHRGYEQYF
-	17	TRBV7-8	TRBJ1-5	CASSPDGQGTISQPQHF
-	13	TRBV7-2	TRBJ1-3	CASSFQGANTIYF
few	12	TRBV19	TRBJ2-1	CASMNEVLEQFF
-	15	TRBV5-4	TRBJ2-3	CASSSYVNGADTQYF
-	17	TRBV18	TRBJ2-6	CASSPRGVPSGANVLTF
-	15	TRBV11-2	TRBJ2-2	CASSLSAGGTGELFF
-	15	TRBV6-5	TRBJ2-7	CASSYSEASSYEQYF
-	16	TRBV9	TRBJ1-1	CASSPPGQGAYTEAFF
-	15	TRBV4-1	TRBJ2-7	CASSKEGKKSYEQYF
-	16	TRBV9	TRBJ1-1	CASSPRQGGMNTEAFF
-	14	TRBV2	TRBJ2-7	CASSELAGLYEQYF
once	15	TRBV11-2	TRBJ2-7	CASSPGGREHYEQYF
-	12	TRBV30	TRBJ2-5	CAWKASGETQYF
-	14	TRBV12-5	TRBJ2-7	CASGLSGVLYEQYF
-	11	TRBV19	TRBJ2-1	CASSIVGVQFF